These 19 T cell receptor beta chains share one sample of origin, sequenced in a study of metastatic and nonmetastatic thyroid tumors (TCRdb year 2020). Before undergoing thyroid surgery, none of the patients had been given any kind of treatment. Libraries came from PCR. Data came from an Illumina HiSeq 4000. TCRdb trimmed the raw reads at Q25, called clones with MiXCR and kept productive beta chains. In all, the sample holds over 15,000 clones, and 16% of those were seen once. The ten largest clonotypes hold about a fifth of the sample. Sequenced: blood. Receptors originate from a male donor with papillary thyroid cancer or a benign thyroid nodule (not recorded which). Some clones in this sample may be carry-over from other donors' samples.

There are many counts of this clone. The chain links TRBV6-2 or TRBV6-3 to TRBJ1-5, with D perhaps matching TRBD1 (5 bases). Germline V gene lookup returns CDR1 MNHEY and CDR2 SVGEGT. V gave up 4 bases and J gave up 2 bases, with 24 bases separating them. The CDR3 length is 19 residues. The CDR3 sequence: CASSSFPYSRGVRNQPQHF. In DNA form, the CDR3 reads TGTGCCAGCAGTTCCTTCCCCTACAGTCGGGGGGTTCGCAATCAGCCCCAGCATTTT.

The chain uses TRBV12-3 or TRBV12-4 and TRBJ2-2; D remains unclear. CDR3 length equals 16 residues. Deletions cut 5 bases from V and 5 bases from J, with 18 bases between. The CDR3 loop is CASSAPSSRRTGELFF. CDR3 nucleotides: TGTGCCAGCAGTGCCCCTTCGAGTCGAAGGACCGGGGAGCTGTTTTTT.

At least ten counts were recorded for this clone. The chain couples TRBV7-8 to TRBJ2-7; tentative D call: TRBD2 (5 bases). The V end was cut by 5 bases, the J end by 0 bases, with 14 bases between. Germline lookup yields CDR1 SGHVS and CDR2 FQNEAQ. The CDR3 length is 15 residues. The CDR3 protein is CASSGLSADSYEQYF. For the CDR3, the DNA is TGTGCCAGCAGCGGACTTAGTGCGGACTCCTACGAGCAGTACTTC.

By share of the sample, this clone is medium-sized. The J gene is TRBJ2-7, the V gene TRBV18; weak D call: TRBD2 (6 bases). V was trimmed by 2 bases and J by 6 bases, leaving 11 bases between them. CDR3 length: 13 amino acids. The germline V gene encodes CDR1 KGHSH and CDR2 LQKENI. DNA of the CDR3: TGTGCCAGCTCACCAGGCGGGAATGTCGAGCAGTACTTC. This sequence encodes CASSPGGNVEQYF.

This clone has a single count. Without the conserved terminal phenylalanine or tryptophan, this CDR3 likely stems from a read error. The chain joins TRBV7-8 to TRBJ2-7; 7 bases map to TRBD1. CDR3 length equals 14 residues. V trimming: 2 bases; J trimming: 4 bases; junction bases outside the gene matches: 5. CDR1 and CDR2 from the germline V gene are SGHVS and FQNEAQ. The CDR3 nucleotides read TGTGCCAGCAGCTTATGGGGACAGACGTACGAGCAGTACTCC. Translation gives CASSLWGQTYEQYS.

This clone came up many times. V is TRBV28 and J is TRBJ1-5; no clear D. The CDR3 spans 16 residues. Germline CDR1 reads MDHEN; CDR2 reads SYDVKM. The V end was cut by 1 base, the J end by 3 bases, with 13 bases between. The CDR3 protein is CASSLLYRVVNQPQHF. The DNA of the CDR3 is TGTGCCAGCAGTTTATTGTACCGGGTAGTCAATCAGCCCCAGCATTTT.

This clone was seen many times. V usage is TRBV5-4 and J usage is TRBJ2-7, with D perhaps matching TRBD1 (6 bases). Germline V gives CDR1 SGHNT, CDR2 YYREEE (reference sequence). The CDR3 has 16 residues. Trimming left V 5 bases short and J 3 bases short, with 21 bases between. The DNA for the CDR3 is TGTGCCAGCAGTCCTCTACGGGACACACGAAACTACGAGCAGTACTTC. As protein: CASSPLRDTRNYEQYF.

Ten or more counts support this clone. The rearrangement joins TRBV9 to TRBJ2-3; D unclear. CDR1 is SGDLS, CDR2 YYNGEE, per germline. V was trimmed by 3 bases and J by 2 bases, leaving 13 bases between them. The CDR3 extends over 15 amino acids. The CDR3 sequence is CASSEKGSFTDTQYF. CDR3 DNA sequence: TGTGCCAGCAGCGAAAAAGGGTCTTTCACAGATACGCAGTATTTT.

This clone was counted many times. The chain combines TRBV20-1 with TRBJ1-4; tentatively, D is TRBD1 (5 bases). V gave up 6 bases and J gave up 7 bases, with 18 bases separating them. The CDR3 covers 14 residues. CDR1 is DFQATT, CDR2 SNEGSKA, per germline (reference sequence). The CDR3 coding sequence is TGCAGTGCGTCCCCACCAGGGTGGAGTGAAAAACTGTTTTTT. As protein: CSASPPGWSEKLFF.

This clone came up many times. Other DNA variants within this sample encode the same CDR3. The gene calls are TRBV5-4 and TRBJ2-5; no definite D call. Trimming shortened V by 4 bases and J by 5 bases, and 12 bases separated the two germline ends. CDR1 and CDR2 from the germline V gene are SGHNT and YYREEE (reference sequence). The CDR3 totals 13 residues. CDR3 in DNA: TGTGCCAGCAGCCCGCGGACCGGGGAGACCCAGTACTTC. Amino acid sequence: CASSPRTGETQYF.

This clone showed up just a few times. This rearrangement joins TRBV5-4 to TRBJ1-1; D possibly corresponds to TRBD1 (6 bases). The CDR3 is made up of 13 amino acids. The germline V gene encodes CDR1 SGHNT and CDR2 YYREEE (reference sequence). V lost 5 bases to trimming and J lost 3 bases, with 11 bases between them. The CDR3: CASRKRGDTEAFF. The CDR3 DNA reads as TGTGCCAGCAGAAAGAGGGGGGACACTGAAGCTTTCTTT. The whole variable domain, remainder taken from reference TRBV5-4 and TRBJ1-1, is ETGVTQSPTHLIKTRGQQVTLRCSSQSGHNTVSWYQQALGQGPQFIFQYYREEENGRGNFPPRFSGLQFPNYSSELNVNALELDDSALYLCASRKRGDTEAFFGQGTRLTVV.

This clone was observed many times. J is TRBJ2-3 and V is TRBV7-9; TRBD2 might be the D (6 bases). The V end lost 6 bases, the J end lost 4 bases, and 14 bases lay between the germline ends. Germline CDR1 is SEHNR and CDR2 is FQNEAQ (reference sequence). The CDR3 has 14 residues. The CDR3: CASRQTKRADTQYF. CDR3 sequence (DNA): TGTGCCAGCAGACAAACGAAGCGGGCAGATACGCAGTATTTT.

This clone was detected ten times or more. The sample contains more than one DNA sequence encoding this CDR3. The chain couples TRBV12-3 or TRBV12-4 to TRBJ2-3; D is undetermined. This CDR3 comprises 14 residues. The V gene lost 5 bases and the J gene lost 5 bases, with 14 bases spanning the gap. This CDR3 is CASSPLFGGDTQYF. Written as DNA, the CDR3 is TGTGCCAGCAGTCCCCTGTTCGGTGGAGATACGCAGTATTTT.

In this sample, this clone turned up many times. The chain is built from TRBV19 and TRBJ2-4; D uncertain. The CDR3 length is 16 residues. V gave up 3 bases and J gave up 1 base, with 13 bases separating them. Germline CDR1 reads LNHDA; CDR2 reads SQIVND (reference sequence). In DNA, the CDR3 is TGTGCCAGTAGTATTTGGTTTGGGGTGGCCAAAAACATTCAGTACTTC. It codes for CASSIWFGVAKNIQYF.

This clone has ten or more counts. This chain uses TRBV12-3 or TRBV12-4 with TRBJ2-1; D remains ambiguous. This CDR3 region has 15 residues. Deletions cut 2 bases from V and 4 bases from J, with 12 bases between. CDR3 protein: CASSLSLATYNEQFF. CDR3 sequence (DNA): TGTGCCAGCAGTTTATCTTTGGCGACGTACAATGAGCAGTTCTTC.

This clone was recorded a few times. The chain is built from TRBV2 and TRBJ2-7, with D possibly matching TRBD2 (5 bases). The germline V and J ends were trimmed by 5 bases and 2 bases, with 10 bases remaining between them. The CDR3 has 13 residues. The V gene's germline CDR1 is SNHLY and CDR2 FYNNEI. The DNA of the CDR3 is TGTGCCAGCAGTTTGGACGGGGCCTACGAGCAGTACTTC. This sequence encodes CASSLDGAYEQYF.

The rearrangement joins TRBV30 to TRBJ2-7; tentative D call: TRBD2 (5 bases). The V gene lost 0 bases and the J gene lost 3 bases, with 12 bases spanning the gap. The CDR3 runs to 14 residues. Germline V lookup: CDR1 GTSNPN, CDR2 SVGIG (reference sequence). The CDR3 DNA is TGTGCCTGGAGTGTGTGGGAGCGTCACTACGAGCAGTACTTC. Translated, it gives CAWSVWERHYEQYF.

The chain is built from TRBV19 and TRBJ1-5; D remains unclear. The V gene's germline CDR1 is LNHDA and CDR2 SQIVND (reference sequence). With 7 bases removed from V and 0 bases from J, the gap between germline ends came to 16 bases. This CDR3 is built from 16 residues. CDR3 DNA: TGTGCCAGTAACCTGATCGACTTCGTTAGCAATCAGCCCCAGCATTTT. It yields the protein CASNLIDFVSNQPQHF.

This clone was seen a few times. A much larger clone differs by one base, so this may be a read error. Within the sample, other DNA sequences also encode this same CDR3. The CDR3 DNA reads TGCGCCAGCAGCCAAGGGGGGTGGGACGAGCAGTTCTTC. The encoded protein is CASSQGGWDEQFF. This sequence joins TRBV4-3 and TRBJ2-1; tentatively, D is TRBD1 or TRBD2 (5 bases each). V dropped 1 base and J dropped 10 bases, with 11 bases sitting between them. This CDR3 is built from 13 residues. CDR1 LGHNA and CDR2 YSLEER come from the germline V gene.